This TCR beta chain was sequenced during a study of blood T cell repertoires in COVID-19. Germline CDR1 and CDR2: SNHLY and FYNNEI. Trimming at V came to 6 bases and at J to 4 bases, leaving 2 bases not matched to a gene. CDR3 length equals 14 residues. This clone appeared once. Sequenced by immunoSEQ multiplex PCR; TCRdb stores in-frame clones only, minus some. The sample lists 140,000 to 150,000 clones; over 75% were seen once. The source is a man between 70 and 80 years old with acute or convalescent COVID-19. V usage is TRBV2 and J usage is TRBJ2-1; TRBD1 matches at 11 bases. The sequencing sample was made of peripheral blood. CDR3 amino acids: CASRGTGGYNEQFF. Written as DNA, the CDR3 is TGTGCCAGCAGGGGGACAGGGGGGTACAATGAGCAGTTCTTC.